These 9 T cell receptor beta chains were sequenced from one sample in a study of cytomegalovirus exposure and HLA in healthy donors. The protocol was immunoSEQ multiplex PCR, while the TCRdb copy is restricted to in-frame clones and leaves out a portion. The table shows approximately 110,000 clones, with around nine tenths occurring only once. The sequenced sample consisted of PBMCs. These receptors came from a woman between 18 and 29 years old in good health and CMV-seronegative.

The chain has TRBV2 and TRBJ1-2, with D uncertain. The CDR3 spans 15 residues. Looked up from germline, CDR1 is SNHLY and CDR2 is FYNNEI. V shed 5 bases and J shed 5 bases, with 18 bases lying between them. CDR3 DNA: TGTGCCAGCAGTTTTTCCCGGGATCTTCCTTATGGCTACACCTTC. Protein product: CASSFSRDLPYGYTF.

This chain links TRBV25-1 with TRBJ1-2; D may be TRBD1 (5 bases). The germline V gene has CDR1 MGHDK and CDR2 SYGVNS. The CDR3 sequence is 16 residues long. The V end lost 0 bases, the J end lost 4 bases, and 15 bases lay between the germline ends. DNA for the CDR3: TGTGCCAGCAGTGAATATACCCCAGGGTTCGGCTATGGCTACACCTTC. This gives the protein CASSEYTPGFGYGYTF.

This chain joins TRBV9 and TRBJ2-2; D is perhaps TRBD2 (7 bases). This CDR3 contains 17 residues. The ends were cut back, 3 bases at V and 2 bases at J, with 17 bases in the middle. CDR1 and CDR2 (germline): SGDLS, YYNGEE. For the CDR3, the DNA is TGTGCCAGCAGCGGAGGAGGGGGGACTACTAACACCGGGGAGCTGTTTTTT. Protein: CASSGGGGTTNTGELFF.

J is TRBJ2-7 and V is TRBV19; TRBD1 might be the D (5 bases). CDR3 length equals 13 residues. Trimming shortened V by 9 bases and J by 1 base, and 13 bases separated the two germline ends. Germline-derived CDR1 and CDR2 are LNHDA and SQIVND (reference sequence). The CDR3 DNA reads TGTGCCAGCTCTCTCGACAGATCCTACGAGCAGTACTTC. This translates into CASSLDRSYEQYF. The full variable domain, with the rest looked up from reference TRBV19 and TRBJ2-7, is DGGITQSPKYLFRKEGQNVTLSCEQNLNHDAMYWYRQDPGQGLRLIYYSQIVNDFQKGDIAEGYSVSREKKESFPLTVTSAQKNPTAFYLCASSLDRSYEQYFGPGTRLTVT.

This CDR3 reads CATSNFLDQPQHF. CDR3 sequence (DNA): TGTGCCACCAGCAACTTCTTAGATCAGCCCCAGCATTTT. The chain has TRBV15 and TRBJ1-5; D gene uncertain. Germline V gene data show CDR1 as LNHNV and CDR2 as YYDKDF (reference sequence). Deletions cut 4 bases from V and 5 bases from J, with 9 bases between. The CDR3 totals 13 residues.

The chain combines TRBV18 with TRBJ2-5; 8 bases align to TRBD1. V was pared by 5 bases and J by 4 bases, with 3 bases of the junction left unmatched. The germline V gene has CDR1 KGHSH and CDR2 LQKENI. The CDR3 loop spans 13 amino acids. The CDR3 DNA reads TGTGCCAGCTCAGCGGACAGGGCAGAGACCCAGTACTTC. Protein sequence: CASSADRAETQYF.

This clone appeared once. The CDR3 DNA sequence: TGTGCCAGCAGCTTAGCGCTGGCTAGCGGGGCAACCACCGGGGAGCTGTTTTTT. It encodes CASSLALASGATTGELFF. This rearrangement joins TRBV7-9 to TRBJ2-2, with 9 positions matching TRBD2. J was trimmed by 4 bases and V by 0 bases; bases with no gene match: 9. The length of the CDR3 is 18 residues. Per the germline V gene, CDR1 is SEHNR and CDR2 is FQNEAQ (reference sequence).

V is TRBV12-5 and J is TRBJ2-5, with TRBD1 matching over 8 bases. Germline CDR1 and CDR2: LGHNT and FRNRAP. There are 11 residues in the CDR3. V lost 5 bases, J lost 11 bases, and 4 bases stayed unmatched. The DNA for the CDR3 is TGTGCTAGTGGTACCCGGACAGGGCAGTACTTC. Translation: CASGTRTGQYF.

This rearrangement joins TRBV28 to TRBJ1-1; weak D call: TRBD1 (5 bases). Germline CDR1 MDHEN, CDR2 SYDVKM. V shed 2 bases and J shed 10 bases, with 11 bases lying between them. The CDR3 runs to 12 residues. CDR3: CASSLSGGRAFF. The DNA for the CDR3 is TGTGCCAGCAGTTTAAGCGGGGGTAGAGCTTTCTTT. Full variable domain (rest looked up from reference TRBV28 and TRBJ1-1): DVKVTQSSRYLVKRTGEKVFLECVQDMDHENMFWYRQDPGLGLRLIYFSYDVKMKEKGDIPEGYSVSREKKERFSLILESASTNQTSMYLCASSLSGGRAFFGQGTRLTVV.